These T cell receptor beta chains were read from a single sample in a study of T cell changes during pregnancy in multiple sclerosis. Using immunoSEQ multiplex PCR, the repertoire was profiled, and TCRdb retains in-frame clones only, with some absent. The sample holds around 42,000 clones; about 90% are singletons and the top ten take roughly 4.9%. The sample was peripheral blood, taken in the first trimester of pregnancy. The receptors originated from a female donor in good health, enrolled as a control in a pregnancy study. Each CDR3 is given with its conserved first and last residue.

CDR3 length,V gene,J gene,CDR3 protein
15,TRBV6-6,TRBJ2-7,CASSYSTSGTYEQYF
14,TRBV29-1,TRBJ1-1,CSVTRRGGGTEAFF
14,TRBV7-3,TRBJ2-2,CASSLPYRVGELFF
13,TRBV7-6,TRBJ2-2,CASSLTLAGELFF
14,TRBV9,TRBJ1-6,CASSVAQSSSPLHF
15,TRBV27,TRBJ2-7,CASSRTSGTSYEQYF
15,TRBV5-1,TRBJ2-1,CASSLGTGILNEQFF
15,TRBV7-2,TRBJ1-5,CASSLTPPGNQPQHF
14,TRBV18,TRBJ2-5,CASSSSGRRETQYF
15,TRBV5-4,TRBJ2-1,CASSSPFGGGNEQFF
14,TRBV6-5,TRBJ2-6,CASMRTSGANVLTF
14,TRBV7-9,TRBJ2-3,CASSSRKSTDTQYF
14,TRBV28,TRBJ1-2,CASSAGDRVYGYTF
16,TRBV5-4,TRBJ2-1,CASSYPGREGGDEQFF
16,TRBV9,TRBJ2-7,CASSVSGTGGSYEQYF
16,TRBV9,TRBJ1-1,CASSPGGGAGGTEAFF
22,TRBV4-1,TRBJ1-5,CASSQDKSGVGGRGLWNQPQHF
17,TRBV9,TRBJ2-6,CASSVVGGRSGANVLTF
16,TRBV7-9,TRBJ2-3,CASSFVLGASTDTQYF
15,TRBV5-6,TRBJ2-7,CASSPAGQGRHEQYF
15,TRBV4-1,TRBJ1-5,CASSQVGGSNQPQHF
15,TRBV4-2,TRBJ1-5,CASSQGRGSNQPQHF
14,TRBV7-6,TRBJ2-7,CASSRGLGGYEQYF
13,TRBV23-1,TRBJ2-1,CASSTGARNEQFF
15,TRBV7-2,TRBJ2-3,CASRSTSTSADTQYF
15,TRBV5-1,TRBJ1-2,CASRFGTGKDYGYTF
15,TRBV12-2,TRBJ2-7,CASRLYSGHSYEQYF
14,TRBV25-1,TRBJ1-1,CASSETGRRTEAFF
15,TRBV6-5,TRBJ2-7,CASSQGQGASNEQYF
13,TRBV11-3,TRBJ2-3,CASSPGVTDTQYF
15,TRBV10-3,TRBJ2-2,CAISESGSDTGELFF
15,TRBV9,TRBJ2-3,CASSVRHDSTDTQYF
15,TRBV30,TRBJ2-7,CAWGGTSGFSYEQYF
17,TRBV5-1,TRBJ2-5,CASSQRTGKGVSETQYF
16,TRBV19,TRBJ1-2,CASSMGEATYLYGYTF
14,TRBV18,TRBJ1-5,CASSPLGGDQPQHF
13,TRBV29-1,TRBJ2-7,CSVYTGSGDEQYF
17,TRBV2,TRBJ2-7,CASSEGPLAGDAYEQYF
13,TRBV28,TRBJ2-7,CASSFGSSYEQYF
19,TRBV2,TRBJ2-7,CASSEALRRASGGPYEQYF
15,TRBV19,TRBJ2-5,CASSNPAGIQETQYF
15,TRBV5-1,TRBJ1-6,CASSLGRVGGSPLHF
14,TRBV6-4,TRBJ1-1,CASSSGGLGTEAFF
18,TRBV6-1,TRBJ1-1,CASSGKLYYRGFNTEAFF
15,TRBV4-3,TRBJ1-2,CASSQGHSPSYGYTF
17,TRBV29-1,TRBJ2-1,CSVEDLRLVETDNEQFF
15,TRBV7-8,TRBJ2-4,CASSFFTGAGNIQYF
14,TRBV5-1,TRBJ2-5,CASSFRGARETQYF
16,TRBV7-2,TRBJ2-7,CASSSRTGTGGGEQYF
13,TRBV7-9,TRBJ2-1,CASSLMTSGEQFF